This paragraph reports one T cell receptor (beta chain). What it binds is unknown. For the second PCR, which ran for roughly 6 to 11 cycles, a sample-barcoded 5' primer and a J-beta primer mix were used. Via MiXCR, TCRdb re-called the 5' RACE reads, giving one row per CDR3 protein. The sample has fewer than 800,000 distinct CDR3 sequences, over 20% seen once. These data belong to a study of blood T cells in healthy people across ages. Points from the study as a whole: Age brought a roughly linear fall in TCR beta diversity measured per million T cells. The unknown donor CMV status may have confounded expanded clonotype changes. Estimates drawn from one million T cells were deemed to understate diversity.

The CDR3 has 15 amino acids. V was clipped by 10 bases and J by 0 bases; unmatched bases: 6. Germline V lookup: CDR1 MNHEY, CDR2 SVGAGI. The sample taken for sequencing was blood. This TCR derives from a man between 65 and 85 years old in good health. This chain links TRBV6-5 with TRBJ1-6; TRBD1 matches at 7 bases. The DNA for the CDR3 is TGTGCCACCAGGGACAGCCGCTCCTATAATTCACCCCTCCACTTT. Translating it yields CATRDSRSYNSPLHF.